This T cell receptor beta chain appears in the sequencing data of a study of shared clonotypes between healthy human individuals (dated by TCRdb to about 2020). Regarding the complete study: The cohort comprised two women and a few men aged 18 to 49 years. Per donor, three plates each were used for CD4 naive and CD4 memory, two for CD8 naive, and one for CD8 memory. The study deeply sequenced blood TCR repertoires of five healthy adults to estimate repertoire size and the extent of clonotype sharing between individuals. Libraries were prepared and TCR repertoires were sequenced by different laboratories using diverse techniques, in order to increase sequencing depth and limit assay-specific biases. Each donor's leukapheresis produced roughly between roughly 0.85 and 10 billion PBMCs. What the work shows at the level of the full study, not this receptor alone: Pairwise subsampling led to the expectation that sequencing depth would affect the degree of clonotype sharing among donors. Larger estimated clonotype richness was generally found for naive subsets than for memory subsets. Clonotypes shared by all four sorted-subset donors showed higher generation probabilities than non-shared clonotypes. The small number of donors limited the genetic and exposure-history diversity represented. Sampling was restricted to blood, and TCR repertoires in tissue are likely to differ from TCR repertoires in blood. When four donors were compared, the shared fraction of clonotypes was approximately 5% for naive CD4, about 4% for naive CD8, roughly 2.5% for memory CD4, and 0.35% to 0.4% for memory CD8. Incomplete sequencing was indicated by rarefaction of sorted-subset datasets, despite the large sequencing depth.

Donors were healthy HIV-negative adults with no recently reported acute infections or vaccinations. All donors were Caucasian adults living in Nashville, Tennessee, USA. CD4+ T cells were enriched by magnetic negative selection; naive cells were then positively selected on CD45RA, and the negative fraction formed the memory subset. Blood was collected by leukapheresis, and PBMCs were isolated by Ficoll-Histopaque density gradient centrifugation and then cryopreserved in liquid nitrogen vapor phase. Analytical flow cytometry was used to check the purity and quantity of every magnetically sorted T cell population. Each sorted fraction had its genomic DNA isolated and then quantified by UV absorbance on a Nanodrop 2000c. A word on this clone: What antigen it recognizes has not been identified. Base qualities are not provided; no much larger clone lies one nucleotide away.

Using the deep immunoSEQ assay, TCR CDR3 regions were amplified from genomic DNA by multiplex PCR. Genomic DNA extracted from each cell subset was distributed evenly over all wells of several immunoSEQ 96-well plates, and each plate served as one replicate. For sorted subsets, roughly 190 ng of genomic DNA, equivalent to 25,000 to 35,000 T cell genomes, went into each replicate PCR. Purified libraries were quantified with a Qubit 3.0 fluorometer, sized on a Bioanalyzer 2100, and re-quantified with the KAPA Library Quantification kit. A separate single-read 150-cycle Illumina NextSeq 550 flow cell was used to sequence each immunoSEQ 96-well plate. Processing in the source paper ran as follows. Because only junctional sequences without quality scores were contained in the immunoSEQ output, filtering matching that applied to full-length reads could not be performed. To assign V/J genes and CDR3, sequences were annotated against IMGT germline references using PyIR, a Python wrapper for IgBLAST v1.9. Reads with weak V/J assignments (E-value above 1e-6), missing CDR3, stop codons, out-of-frame junctions, or ambiguous translated residues were removed. V3J clonotypes were defined as sequences sharing the same inferred V gene, J gene, and CDR3 amino acid sequence. Percentage overlap between repertoires was computed as shared unique clonotypes divided by the size of the smaller repertoire. Three approaches were used to assess repertoire richness: RTK rarefaction, the Chao1 estimator, and Recon v2.1 estimates of unobserved clonotypes. Generation probabilities were computed with OLGA for all TCRbeta clonotypes obtained by the gDNA method from four donors. Held by TCRdb, this immuneACCESS table contains in-frame sequences only and omits some clones. Under half of the omission traces to an unresolved V gene where checked; the cause of the rest is unknown. V and J calls and clone size come straight from that table; D and trimming were deduced from the DNA. Here the sample has a few million clones; about 92% occur a single time. The top ten constitute about 0.13% of the sample.

Reading from cysteine to phenylalanine, the CDR3 counts 11 amino acids. The read is trimmed to its CDR3 DNA, 33 bases read in frame from base 1. Deletion took 6 bases off V and 9 bases off J, with a span of 11 bases between the germline ends. Via the germline V gene, CDR1 is MNHNS and CDR2 SASEGT. The sequence came from a man aged 18 to 29 in good health. The chain is assembled from TRBV6-1 and TRBJ2-5; the D element might be TRBD1 or TRBD2, as each aligns at 5 bases. The sample was naive CD4+ T cells sorted from blood. The cell subset or site label of this sample denotes: CD45RA+ positively selected. The CDR3 here reads CASRGVGAQYF. The nucleotide sequence is TGTGCCAGCAGGGGGGTAGGGGCCCAGTACTTC.